This paragraph covers one TCR beta chain sequence. CDR3 length equals 15 residues. Germline V gives CDR1 SGHDT, CDR2 YYEEEE. V was clipped by 4 bases and J by 6 bases; unmatched bases: 11. This record comes from a study of blood T cell repertoires in COVID-19. Study context: T cells, B-cell-depleted T cells, or PBMCs provided the cDNA or gDNA that served as material.

In the authors' methods: Amplification from reference gene primers served as the basis for estimated nucleated cell counts. Sequenced by immunoSEQ multiplex PCR; TCRdb stores in-frame clones only, minus some. V and J calls and clone size are as listed in that table; D and trimming were resolved from the DNA. The sample lists around 140,000 clones, about 80% occurring once. What was sequenced was peripheral blood. The rearrangement uses TRBV5-6 and TRBJ2-7; 9 bases agree with TRBD2. The clonotype comes from a woman in her fifties or sixties with acute or convalescent COVID-19. This chain's CDR3 is CASSRMAGGSLEQYF. CDR3 sequence (DNA): TGTGCCAGCAGCCGGATGGCGGGAGGGAGCCTCGAGCAGTACTTC.